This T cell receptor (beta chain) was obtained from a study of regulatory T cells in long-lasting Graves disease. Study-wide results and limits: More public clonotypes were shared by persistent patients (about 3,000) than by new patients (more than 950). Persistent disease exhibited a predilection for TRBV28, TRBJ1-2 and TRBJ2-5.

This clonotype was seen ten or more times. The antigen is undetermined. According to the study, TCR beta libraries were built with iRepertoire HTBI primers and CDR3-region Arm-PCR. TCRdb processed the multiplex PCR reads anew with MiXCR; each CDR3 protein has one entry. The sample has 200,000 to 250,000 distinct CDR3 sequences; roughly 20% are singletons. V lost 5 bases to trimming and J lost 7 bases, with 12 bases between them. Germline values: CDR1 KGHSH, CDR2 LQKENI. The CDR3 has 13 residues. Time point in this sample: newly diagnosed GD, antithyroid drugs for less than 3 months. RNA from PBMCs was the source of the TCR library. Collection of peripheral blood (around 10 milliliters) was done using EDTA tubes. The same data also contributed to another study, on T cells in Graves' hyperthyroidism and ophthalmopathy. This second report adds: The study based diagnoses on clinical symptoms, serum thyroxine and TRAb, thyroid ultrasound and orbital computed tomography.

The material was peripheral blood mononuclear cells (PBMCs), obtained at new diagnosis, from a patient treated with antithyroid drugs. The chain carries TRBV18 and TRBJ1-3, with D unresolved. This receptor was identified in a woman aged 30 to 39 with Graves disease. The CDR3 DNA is TGTGCCAGCTCATCACAAAACGGGAACACCATATATTTT. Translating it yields CASSSQNGNTIYF.